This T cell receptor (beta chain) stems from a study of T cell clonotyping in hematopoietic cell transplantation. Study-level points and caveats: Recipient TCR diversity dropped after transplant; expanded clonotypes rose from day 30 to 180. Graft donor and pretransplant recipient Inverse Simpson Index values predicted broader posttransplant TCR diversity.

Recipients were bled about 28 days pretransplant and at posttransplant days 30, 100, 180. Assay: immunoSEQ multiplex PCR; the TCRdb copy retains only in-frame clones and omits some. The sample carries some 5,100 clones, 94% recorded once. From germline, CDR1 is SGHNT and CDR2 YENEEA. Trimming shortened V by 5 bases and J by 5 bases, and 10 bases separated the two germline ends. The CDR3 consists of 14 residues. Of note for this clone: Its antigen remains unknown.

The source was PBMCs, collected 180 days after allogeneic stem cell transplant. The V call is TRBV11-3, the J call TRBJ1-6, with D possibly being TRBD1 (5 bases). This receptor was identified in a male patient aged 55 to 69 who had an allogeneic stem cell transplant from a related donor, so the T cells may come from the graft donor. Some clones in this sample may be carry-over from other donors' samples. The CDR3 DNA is TGTGCCAGCAGCAAGACAGAAGATAATTCACCCCTCCACTTT. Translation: CASSKTEDNSPLHF.